This T cell receptor beta chain was captured by sequencing in a study of neurological immune-mediated disorders. This clonotype was recorded at least ten times. The target antigen is unknown. Study-level results: No CDR3 amino acid sequences recurred among expanded clones across subjects, suggesting private repertoires in all groups. TCR clonal expansion peaked in HTLV-1-associated myelopathy patients and was lowest in multiple sclerosis patients.

Germline V CDR1 and CDR2: LGHDT, YNNKEL (reference sequence). Trimming took off 0 bases at V and 1 base at J, with 9 bases between the two ends. This CDR3 contains 15 residues. Time point reported: longitudinal time-point 3. Unsorted libraries were generated from 2 million PBMCs. These cells had been stored in RNAlater at -80 C. cDNA was made by 5'RACE with 10-nucleotide random UMIs. Via MiXCR, TCRdb re-called the 5' RACE reads, giving one row per CDR3 protein. The sample shows more than 100,000 distinct CDR3 sequences, 11% of them seen only once. The TCR originated in a female donor with HTLV-1-associated myelopathy (HAM/TSP). The V gene is TRBV3-1, the J gene TRBJ2-5; maybe TRBD2 (6 bases). Sequencing used PBMCs. The CDR3 region is CASSQEAGSQETQYF. The CDR3 coding sequence is TGTGCCAGCAGCCAAGAGGCGGGGAGCCAAGAGACCCAGTACTTC.